Each of the 17 T cell receptor beta chains below was sequenced from the same sample in a study of early T cells in non-severe SARS-CoV-2 infection. MiXCR, run by TCRdb on the 5' RACE reads, gives a single entry per CDR3 protein. The table lists around 60,000 distinct CDR3 sequences, under 10% of them singletons. The source material was whole blood. Receptor source: an adult who was a healthcare worker with PCR-confirmed SARS-CoV-2 infection or an uninfected control (not recorded which).

V usage is TRBV7-2 and J usage is TRBJ2-7, with 13 bases that match TRBD2. Trimming took 5 bases from V and 4 from J; bases not matched to a gene: 5. This CDR3 is built from 15 residues. Per germline, CDR1 SGHTA and CDR2 FQGNSA. The CDR3 protein is CASSLRTSGRYEQYF. CDR3 bases: TGTGCCAGCAGCCTCAGGACTAGCGGGAGATACGAGCAGTACTTC.

This rearrangement joins TRBV20-1 to TRBJ2-3, with D perhaps being TRBD1 or TRBD2 (6 bases each). V was pared by 3 bases and J by 5 bases, with 18 bases between. The CDR3 has 15 amino acids. Germline V gene sequence: CDR1 DFQATT, CDR2 SNEGSKA (reference sequence). This chain's CDR3 is CSASGAIGGRDTQYF. DNA of the CDR3: TGCAGTGCTAGTGGCGCTATAGGGGGGCGAGATACGCAGTATTTT.

This chain connects TRBV3-1 to TRBJ1-5; D is ambiguous. The CDR3 extends over 16 amino acids. Germline V gene sequence: CDR1 LGHDT, CDR2 YNNKEL (reference sequence). V lost 7 bases to trimming and J lost 0 bases, with 16 bases between them. The CDR3 DNA is TGTGCCAGCATCAAGGGCGGGGTTTATAGCAATCAGCCCCAGCATTTT. Protein product: CASIKGGVYSNQPQHF.

There are many counts of this clonotype. V and J are TRBV3-2 and TRBJ2-1; no DNA check was done on the table's D call, TRBD1. TRBV3-2 constitutes a pseudogene. The CDR3 runs 18 residues. The CDR3 loop is CASSQGFLGGSSYNEQFF. DNA for the CDR3: TGTGCCAGCAGCCAAGGCTTCTTGGGGGGGAGCTCCTACAATGAGCAGTTCTTC.

This clonotype was seen repeatedly, ten times or more. CDR3 loop: CSVDKGTDTQYF. The CDR3 nucleotides are TGCAGCGTTGATAAGGGAACAGATACGCAGTATTTT. The chain recombines TRBV29-1 with TRBJ2-3; D ambiguous. The CDR3 covers 12 residues. Deletions cut 3 bases from V and 3 bases from J, with 7 bases between. Germline loops: CDR1 SQVTM, CDR2 ANQGSEA.

The rearrangement joins TRBV7-8 to TRBJ1-2; 7 bases fit TRBD1. This CDR3 is 15 amino acids long. V gave up 0 bases and J gave up 4 bases; unmatched junction bases: 5. Germline CDR1 SGHVS, CDR2 FQNEAQ. CDR3 in DNA: TGTGCCAGCAGCTTAGCCGGAGGGGGCGGCTATGGCTACACCTTC. It is translated as CASSLAGGGGYGYTF.

This clonotype was seen many times. A read error may account for a junction end that differs from germline. This chain connects TRBV2 to TRBJ2-1; TRBD1 is a possible D gene (6 bases). Germline-derived CDR1 and CDR2 are SNHLY and FYNNEI. This CDR3 has 12 amino acids. Written as DNA, the CDR3 is TGTGCCAGCAGGGAAGGGGGTCGTGGCGATTTCTTC. This codes for CASREGGRGDFF.

This clonotype has ten or more counts. This chain joins TRBV10-1 and TRBJ2-1, with 12 bases matching TRBD2. V was pared by 2 bases and J by 9 bases, with 2 bases of the junction left unmatched. In germline, CDR1 is WNHNN, CDR2 SYGVQD (reference sequence). The CDR3 spans 14 residues. The CDR3 loop reads CASSEGLAGSEQFF. DNA of the CDR3: TGCGCCAGCAGTGAGGGACTAGCGGGATCTGAGCAGTTCTTC.

This clonotype was detected many times. V is TRBV5-6 and J is TRBJ1-2; D not certain. The germline V and J ends were trimmed by 2 bases and 4 bases, with 9 bases remaining between them. The CDR3 is 13 residues long. From germline, CDR1 is SGHDT and CDR2 YYEEEE. This CDR3 reads CASSLRVSYGYTF. The CDR3 DNA reads as TGTGCCAGCAGCTTACGTGTCTCCTATGGCTACACCTTC. Drawing the rest from reference TRBV5-6 and TRBJ1-2, the complete variable domain is DAGVTQSPTHLIKTRGQQVTLRCSPKSGHDTVSWYQQALGQGPQFIFQYYEEEERQRGNFPDRFSGHQFPNYSSELNVNALLLGDSALYLCASSLRVSYGYTFGSGTRLTVV.

This clonotype was counted many times. V gene TRBV19 combines with J gene TRBJ1-5; the D is unclear. CDR1 LNHDA and CDR2 SQIVND come from the germline V gene (reference sequence). Trimming stripped 2 bases from V and 4 bases from J, with 9 bases between. The CDR3 has 14 amino acids. CDR3 region: CASSIFQFNQPQHF. The DNA for the CDR3 is TGTGCCAGTAGTATATTCCAGTTTAATCAGCCCCAGCATTTT.

This rearrangement joins TRBV7-9 to TRBJ2-2, with 7 bases matching TRBD1. Germline V gene sequence: CDR1 SEHNR, CDR2 FQNEAQ (reference sequence). The CDR3 has 17 residues. Trimming at V came to 11 bases and at J to 6 bases, leaving 21 bases not matched to a gene. The CDR3 spells CASKSRDRRIPAGELFF. Here the CDR3 DNA reads TGTGCCTCCAAGAGCCGGGACAGACGAATCCCGGCCGGGGAGCTGTTTTTT.

This clonotype was seen ten or more times. CDR3 region: CSVGGVAPFNEQYF. The DNA of the CDR3 is TGCAGCGTGGGGGGAGTGGCGCCCTTCAACGAGCAGTACTTC. The chain combines TRBV29-1 with TRBJ2-7; TRBD2 is a possible D gene (6 bases). Germline V gene data show CDR1 as SQVTM and CDR2 as ANQGSEA. This CDR3 region has 14 residues. The V end lost 6 bases, the J end lost 5 bases, and 20 bases lay between the germline ends.

This clonotype has at least ten counts. The chain has TRBV19 and TRBJ2-1; TRBD1 matches 9 bases. With V trimmed by 5 bases and J by 5 bases, 4 bases remained unmatched. The CDR3 is 14 amino acids. Germline CDR1 reads LNHDA; CDR2 reads SQIVND (reference sequence). The CDR3 coding sequence is TGTGCCAGTAGTTACAGGGGGCCCAACAATGAGCAGTTCTTC. Translation gives CASSYRGPNNEQFF.

This clonotype appeared many times. The CDR3 here is CASSSTSGGRDTQYF. CDR3 DNA: TGTGCCAGCAGCTCAACCTCTGGAGGTCGAGATACGCAGTATTTT. This chain uses TRBV7-2 with TRBJ2-3, with D possibly matching TRBD2 (5 bases). The CDR3 length is 15 residues. Deletions cut 4 bases from V and 5 bases from J, with 16 bases between. CDR1 and CDR2 from the germline V gene are SGHTA and FQGNSA.

The chain uses TRBV6-4 and TRBJ1-2, with no clear D. V lost 3 bases to trimming and J lost 0 bases, with 5 bases between them. This CDR3 spans 13 amino acids. Per germline, CDR1 MRHNA and CDR2 SNTAGT. The CDR3: CASSEAANYGYTF. The CDR3, as DNA: TGTGCCAGCAGTGAAGCGGCTAACTATGGCTACACCTTC.

This clonotype came up many times. This rearrangement joins TRBV11-2 to TRBJ2-7, with a possible D match to TRBD2 (5 bases). CDR1 is SGHAT and CDR2 is FQNNGV in the germline V gene. The V and J ends lost 5 bases and 2 bases respectively, with 16 bases between them. This CDR3 is 15 amino acids long. CDR3 protein: CASSPWTGFPYEQYF. CDR3 DNA sequence: TGTGCCAGCAGCCCTTGGACGGGGTTCCCCTACGAGCAGTACTTC.

This clonotype was detected ten times or more. J is TRBJ2-1 and V is TRBV6-4; D call uncertain. The CDR3 consists of 10 residues. Per the germline V gene, CDR1 is MRHNA and CDR2 is SNTAGT. Trimming took 6 bases from V and 7 from J, leaving 4 bases between them. CDR3 DNA sequence: TGTGCCAGCAGCGCGAATGAGCAGTTCTTC. It translates to CASSANEQFF.